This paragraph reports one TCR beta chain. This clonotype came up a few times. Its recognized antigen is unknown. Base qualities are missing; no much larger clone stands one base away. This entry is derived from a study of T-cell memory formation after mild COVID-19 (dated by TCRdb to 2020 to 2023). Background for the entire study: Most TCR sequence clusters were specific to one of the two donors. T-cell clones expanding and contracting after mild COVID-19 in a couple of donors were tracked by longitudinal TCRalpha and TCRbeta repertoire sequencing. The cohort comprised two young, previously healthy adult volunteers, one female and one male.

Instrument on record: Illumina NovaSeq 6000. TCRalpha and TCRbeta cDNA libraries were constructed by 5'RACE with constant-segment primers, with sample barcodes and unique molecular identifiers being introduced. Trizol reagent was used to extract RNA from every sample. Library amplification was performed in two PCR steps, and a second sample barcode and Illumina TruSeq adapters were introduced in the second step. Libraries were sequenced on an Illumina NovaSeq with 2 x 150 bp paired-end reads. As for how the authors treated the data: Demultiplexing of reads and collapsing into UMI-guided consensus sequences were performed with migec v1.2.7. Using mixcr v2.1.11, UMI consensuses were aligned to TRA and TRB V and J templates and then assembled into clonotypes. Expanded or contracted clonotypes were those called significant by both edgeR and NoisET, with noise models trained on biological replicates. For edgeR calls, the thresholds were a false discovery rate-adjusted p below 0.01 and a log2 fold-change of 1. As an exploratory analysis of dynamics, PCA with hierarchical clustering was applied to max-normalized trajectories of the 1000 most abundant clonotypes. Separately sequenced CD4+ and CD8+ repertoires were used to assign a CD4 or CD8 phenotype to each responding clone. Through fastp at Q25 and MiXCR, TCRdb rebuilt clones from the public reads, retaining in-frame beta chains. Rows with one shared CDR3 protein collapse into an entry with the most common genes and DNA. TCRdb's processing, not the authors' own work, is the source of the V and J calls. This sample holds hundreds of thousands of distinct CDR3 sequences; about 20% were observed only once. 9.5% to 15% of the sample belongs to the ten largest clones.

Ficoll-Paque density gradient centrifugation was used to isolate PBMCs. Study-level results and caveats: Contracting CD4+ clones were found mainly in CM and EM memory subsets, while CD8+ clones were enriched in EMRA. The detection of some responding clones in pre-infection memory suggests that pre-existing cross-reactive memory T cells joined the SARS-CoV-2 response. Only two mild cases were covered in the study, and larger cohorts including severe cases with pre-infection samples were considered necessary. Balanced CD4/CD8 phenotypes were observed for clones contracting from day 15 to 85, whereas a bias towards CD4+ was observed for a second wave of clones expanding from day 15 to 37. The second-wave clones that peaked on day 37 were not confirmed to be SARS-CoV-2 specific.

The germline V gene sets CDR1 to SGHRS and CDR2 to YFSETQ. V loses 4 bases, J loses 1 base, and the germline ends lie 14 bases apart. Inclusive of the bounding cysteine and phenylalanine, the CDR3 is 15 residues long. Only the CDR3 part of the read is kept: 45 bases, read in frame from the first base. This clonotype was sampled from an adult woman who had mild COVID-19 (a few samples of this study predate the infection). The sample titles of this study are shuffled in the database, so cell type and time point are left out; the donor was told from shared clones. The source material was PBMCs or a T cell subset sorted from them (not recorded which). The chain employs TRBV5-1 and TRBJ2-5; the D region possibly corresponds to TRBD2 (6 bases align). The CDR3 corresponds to CASSLPLGGQETQYF. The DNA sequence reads TGCGCCAGCAGCCTCCCCCTCGGGGGCCAAGAGACCCAGTACTTC.